The rows below give T cell receptor beta chains drawn from one sample of a study of cytomegalovirus exposure and HLA in healthy donors. Repertoires were generated with immunoSEQ multiplex PCR, while TCRdb's copy carries only in-frame clones and drops some. The sample has roughly 130,000 clones, roughly 81% seen once; the top ten hold 1.4%. The sequenced material came from PBMCs. The receptors were gathered from a woman aged 30 to 39 in good health and CMV-seronegative. The CDR3 runs from the conserved cysteine through the conserved F or W. A D gene is named only where the DNA matches it firmly. The listing skips clone size in some rows; elsewhere it reads once, few, many or a size class.

TRBD1	TRBV6-5	NA	TRBJ2-7	15	CASSYRDRGGYEQYF	TGTGCCAGCAGTTACCGGGACAGGGGTGGCTACGAGCAGTACTTC
NA	TRBV25-1	NA	TRBJ1-4	15	CASSERRGLGEKLFF	TGTGCCAGCAGTGAACGGAGGGGACTTGGTGAAAAACTGTTTTTT
TRBD2	TRBV7-9	once	TRBJ2-1	15	CASSLWLAGGNEQFF	TGTGCCAGCAGCTTATGGCTAGCGGGGGGGAATGAGCAGTTCTTC
TRBD1	TRBV7-4	few	TRBJ2-7	15	CASSFRDRETYEQYF	TGTGCCAGCAGCTTCCGGGACAGGGAAACCTACGAGCAGTACTTC
NA	TRBV6-4	once	TRBJ1-6	15	CASSGTTWGNSPLHF	TGTGCCAGCAGTGGGACGACCTGGGGCAATTCACCCCTCCACTTT
TRBD2	TRBV7-9	NA	TRBJ2-5	16	CASSSSSGGYQETQYF	TGTGCCAGCAGCTCTTCTAGCGGGGGGTACCAAGAGACCCAGTACTTC
TRBD1	TRBV19	once	TRBJ2-5	14	CASSIGTGKETQYF	TGTGCCAGTAGTATCGGGACAGGGAAAGAGACCCAGTACTTC
TRBD1	TRBV6-5	few	TRBJ1-1	14	CASSWDRVNTEAFF	TGTGCCAGCAGTTGGGACAGGGTGAACACTGAAGCTTTCTTT
NA	TRBV7-3	once	TRBJ2-3	15	CASSLNQGFTDTQYF	TGTGCCAGCAGCTTAAATCAGGGTTTCACAGATACGCAGTATTTT
NA	TRBV5-4	NA	TRBJ2-7	16	CASSPGRGAIGYEQYF	TGTGCCAGCAGCCCGGGCAGGGGGGCAATAGGGTACGAGCAGTACTTC
NA	TRBV2	NA	TRBJ2-2	14	CASSYTEITGELFF	TGTGCCAGCAGTTATACAGAAATCACCGGGGAGCTGTTTTTT
TRBD1	TRBV5-4	once	TRBJ2-6	15	CASSEGALGANVLTF	TGTGCCAGCAGCGAGGGGGCGCTGGGGGCCAACGTCCTGACTTTC
NA	TRBV4-1	NA	TRBJ1-3	14	CASSQDSSGNTIYF	TGCGCCAGCAGCCAGGACAGCTCTGGAAACACCATATATTTT
NA	TRBV7-3	NA	TRBJ2-3	16	CASSPGGRGTTDTQYF	TGTGCCAGCAGCCCCGGGGGGCGGGGGACCACAGATACGCAGTATTTT
NA	TRBV30	few	TRBJ1-2	15	CAWSHAVSANYGYTF	TGTGCCTGGAGTCATGCGGTCTCAGCTAACTATGGCTACACCTTC
TRBD1	TRBV27	NA	TRBJ2-7	15	CASSQEPGQGYEQYF	TGTGCCAGCAGTCAGGAGCCGGGACAGGGTTACGAGCAGTACTTC
NA	TRBV7-9	NA	TRBJ2-3	14	CASSDLVGTDTQYF	TGTGCCAGCAGCGATCTAGTGGGCACAGATACGCAGTATTTT
TRBD2	TRBV7-9	NA	TRBJ2-7	15	CASRTSGTSGYEQYF	TGTGCCAGCAGGACCTCCGGGACTAGCGGGTACGAGCAGTACTTC
NA	TRBV7-6	NA	TRBJ2-2	14	CASSEQMNTGELFF	TGTGCCAGCAGCGAACAGATGAACACCGGGGAGCTGTTTTTT
TRBD1	TRBV18	once	TRBJ1-2	16	CASSPPTETGDYGYTF	TGTGCCAGCTCACCACCAACCGAGACAGGGGACTATGGCTACACCTTC
TRBD2	TRBV5-1	NA	TRBJ2-7	15	CASSLAPGRDYEQYF	TGCGCCAGCAGCTTGGCGCCAGGGAGGGACTACGAGCAGTACTTC
TRBD1	TRBV6-5	NA	TRBJ1-3	13	CASRQGSGNTIYF	TGTGCCAGCAGACAGGGGTCTGGAAACACCATATATTTT
NA	TRBV5-4	NA	TRBJ2-7	14	CASSFPQEPYEQYF	TGTGCCAGCAGCTTTCCCCAGGAACCCTACGAGCAGTACTTC
NA	TRBV19	few	TRBJ1-1	11	CASSNNREAFF	TGTGCCAGTAGTAATAACAGGGAAGCTTTCTTT
TRBD1	TRBV7-9	NA	TRBJ2-2	14	CASRDGQGTGELFF	TGTGCCAGCAGGGACGGACAGGGTACCGGGGAGCTGTTTTTT
NA	TRBV5-4	NA	TRBJ2-1	12	CASSLRGPEQFF	TGTGCCAGCAGCTTGCGAGGGCCAGAGCAGTTCTTC
TRBD1	TRBV4-1	NA	TRBJ2-7	16	CASSQSEGAYRYEQYF	TGCGCCAGCAGCCAATCCGAGGGGGCCTACCGGTACGAGCAGTACTTC
NA	TRBV18	once	TRBJ2-7	14	CASSPSRTESEQYF	TGTGCCAGCTCACCATCTAGGACAGAGTCCGAGCAGTACTTC
NA	TRBV7-6	NA	TRBJ2-3	13	CASSQGGPDTQYF	TGTGCCAGCAGCCAGGGGGGCCCTGATACGCAGTATTTT
TRBD2	TRBV4-3	NA	TRBJ2-3	18	CASSQDLTAGVSTDTQYF	TGCGCCAGCAGCCAAGATCTTACCGCGGGGGTAAGCACAGATACGCAGTATTTT
NA	TRBV11-1	NA	TRBJ1-1	17	CASSPRTFYDLNTEAFF	TGTGCCAGCAGCCCAAGGACATTCTACGATCTGAACACTGAAGCTTTCTTT
TRBD2	TRBV4-1	NA	TRBJ2-3	17	CASSQVGTSGGTDTQYF	TGCGCCAGCAGCCAAGTGGGGACTAGCGGGGGGACAGATACGCAGTATTTT
TRBD2	TRBV5-1	NA	TRBJ2-1	15	CASSLETSGSNEQFF	TGCGCCAGCAGCTTGGAGACTAGCGGGAGCAATGAGCAGTTCTTC
NA	TRBV18	few	TRBJ1-2	13	CASSSRGGYGYTF	TGTGCCAGCTCATCCCGGGGTGGCTATGGCTACACCTTC
TRBD1	TRBV28	NA	TRBJ2-3	15	CASSPGQGIADTQYF	TGTGCCAGCAGTCCGGGACAGGGAATCGCAGATACGCAGTATTTT
NA	TRBV5-1	few	TRBJ1-3	14	CASSLGGGGNTIYF	TGCGCCAGCAGCTTGGGCGGGGGTGGAAACACCATATATTTT
NA	TRBV7-2	NA	TRBJ2-7	12	CASSLRGYEQYF	TGTGCCAGCAGCCTACGGGGGTACGAGCAGTACTTC
NA	TRBV15	once	TRBJ2-5	15	CATSRGQGNQETQYF	TGTGCCACCAGCAGAGGCCAGGGAAACCAAGAGACCCAGTACTTC
NA	TRBV18	NA	TRBJ1-6	15	CASSPMTDDNSPLHF	TGTGCCAGCTCACCGATGACAGATGATAATTCACCCCTCCACTTT
TRBD1	TRBV28	NA	TRBJ1-1	15	CASSLQGTGGTEAFF	TGTGCCAGCAGTTTACAGGGGACAGGGGGTACTGAAGCTTTCTTT
TRBD1	TRBV13	NA	TRBJ2-7	15	CASSSRTGDSYEQYF	TGTGCCAGCAGCTCGCGGACAGGAGACTCCTACGAGCAGTACTTC